One and the same sample provided the 27 T cell receptor beta chains below, sequenced in a study of metastatic and nonmetastatic thyroid tumors. TCRdb re-called the PCR reads via MiXCR. Of around 37,000 clones in the sample, 20% to 25% are singletons; the top ten hold roughly 15%. All patients were untreated before thyroid surgery. The sequencing sample was made of tumor tissue. The receptor source for this set is a female donor with papillary thyroid cancer or a benign thyroid nodule (not recorded which). Some clones in this sample may be carry-over from other donors' samples.

In its sample, this clone was seen many times. The chain joins TRBV10-3 to TRBJ2-7; 10 bases agree with TRBD1. V dropped 6 bases and J dropped 1; count of bases not matched to a gene: 0. CDR3 size: 13 residues. The germline V gene has CDR1 ENHRY and CDR2 SYGVKD. The CDR3 region is CAIRGQGSYEQYF. The CDR3 nucleotides are TGTGCCATCAGGGGACAGGGGTCCTACGAGCAGTACTTC.

This clone occurred a few times. A read error is possible here, since a much larger clone lies one base away. The chain carries TRBV5-6 and TRBJ1-1; TRBD1 is a possible D gene (5 bases). This CDR3 is 16 amino acids long. The ends were cut back, 2 bases at V and 6 bases at J, with 20 bases in the middle. Per germline, CDR1 SGHDT and CDR2 YYEEEE. CDR3 nucleotides: TGTGCCAGCAGCTTCGAGAGGAAGGGTGACAGACCTGAAGCTTTCTTT. Translating gives CASSFERKGDRPEAFF.

The chain uses TRBV5-1 and TRBJ2-1; the match to TRBD2 covers 12 bases. V lost 2 bases to trimming and J lost 7 bases; unmatched junction nucleotides: 1. The CDR3 length is 14 residues. Germline CDR1 SGHRS, CDR2 YFSETQ. The chain's CDR3 is CASSLLAGGNEQFF. Written as DNA, the CDR3 is TGCGCCAGCAGCTTACTAGCGGGAGGAAATGAGCAGTTCTTC.

Many counts were recorded for this clone. This chain links TRBV6-1 with TRBJ1-2; 8 bases are a match to TRBD1. V was pared by 7 bases and J by 8 bases, with 6 bases of the junction left unmatched. The CDR3 extends over 12 amino acids. Germline CDR1 and CDR2: MNHNS and SASEGT. CDR3 sequence (DNA): TGTGCCAGCAAGACAGGGGTTAGGGGCTACACCTTC. It specifies CASKTGVRGYTF.

The table lists this clone with many counts. The chain combines TRBV3-1 with TRBJ2-2; D might be TRBD2 (5 bases). Germline V lookup: CDR1 LGHDT, CDR2 YNNKEL (reference sequence). Between the trimmed V and J ends, which lost 4 bases and 4 bases, there was a span of 10 bases. There are 14 residues in the CDR3. CDR3 residues: CASSRTGGTGELFF. In DNA form, the CDR3 reads TGTGCCAGCAGCCGGACTGGTGGCACCGGGGAGCTGTTTTTT.

Ten or more counts support this clone. The chain couples TRBV6-5 to TRBJ2-3; D may be TRBD2 (5 bases). Trimming removed 2 bases at V and 0 bases at J, with 15 bases between. CDR1 is MNHEY and CDR2 is SVGAGI in the germline V gene. The CDR3 is made up of 17 amino acids. The chain's CDR3 is CASSYPPRGSSTDTQYF. The CDR3, as DNA: TGTGCCAGCAGTTACCCCCCTCGGGGTTCTAGCACAGATACGCAGTATTTT.

The chain uses TRBV6-1 and TRBJ1-2, with TRBD1 as a possible D gene (6 bases). Germline V CDR1 and CDR2: MNHNS, SASEGT. The CDR3 extends over 11 amino acids. V was shortened by 6 bases and J by 10 bases, with 12 bases between the two germline ends. The CDR3: CASSRDNNYTF. The CDR3 coding sequence is TGTGCCAGCAGCCGGGACAACAACTACACCTTC.

This chain connects TRBV5-6 to TRBJ1-2; the match to TRBD1 covers 9 bases. The length of the CDR3 is 16 residues. Germline V gives CDR1 SGHDT, CDR2 YYEEEE. V lost 4 bases, J lost 0 bases, and 7 bases stayed unmatched. CDR3 DNA sequence: TGTGCCAGCAGCCGGGGACAGGGCTCTCCTAACTATGGCTACACCTTC. As protein: CASSRGQGSPNYGYTF.

The chain combines TRBV20-1 with TRBJ1-4, with 9 bases matching TRBD1. The CDR3 spans 15 residues. Germline loops: CDR1 DFQATT, CDR2 SNEGSKA (reference sequence). V dropped 3 bases and J dropped 3; count of bases not matched to a gene: 5. For the CDR3, the DNA is TGCAGTGCTAGTCCTACAGGGGGCCCTAATGAAAAACTGTTTTTT. This translates into CSASPTGGPNEKLFF.

At least ten counts were recorded for this clone. V and J are TRBV5-1 and TRBJ1-2; TRBD1 might be the D (6 bases). The germline gives CDR1 SGHRS, CDR2 YFSETQ. The CDR3 is 14 amino acids. Trimming took off 0 bases at V and 4 bases at J, with 10 bases between the two ends. Here the CDR3 reads CASSLEGEGYGYTF. The DNA of the CDR3 is TGCGCCAGCAGCTTGGAGGGGGAAGGCTATGGCTACACCTTC.

This clone was seen more than once but under ten times. V is TRBV27 and J is TRBJ2-7, with TRBD1 as a possible D gene (6 bases). The V gene's germline CDR1 is MNHEY and CDR2 SMNVEV (reference sequence). The CDR3 loop spans 15 amino acids. The V end was cut by 8 bases, the J end by 0 bases, with 17 bases between. As DNA, the CDR3 is TGTGCCAGCGCCCCTGGACAGTGGTCCTCCTACGAGCAGTACTTC. Amino acids: CASAPGQWSSYEQYF.

This chain links TRBV3-1 with TRBJ1-6; D not resolved. V was shortened by 4 bases and J by 9 bases, with 7 bases between the two germline ends. CDR3 length equals 12 residues. Germline-derived CDR1 and CDR2 are LGHDT and YNNKEL (reference sequence). The CDR3 sequence: CASSLWGSPLHF. Here the CDR3 DNA reads TGTGCCAGCAGCCTATGGGGTTCACCCCTCCACTTT. Drawing the rest from reference TRBV3-1 and TRBJ1-6, the complete variable domain is DTAVSQTPKYLVTQMGNDKSIKCEQNLGHDTMYWYKQDSKKFLKIMFSYNNKELIINETVPNRFSPKSPDKAHLNLHINSLELGDSAVYFCASSLWGSPLHFGNGTRLTVT.

This clone has a count of ten or more. Other DNA sequences in this specimen translate into the identical CDR3. The J gene is TRBJ2-2, the V gene TRBV12-3 or TRBV12-4; 10 positions agree with TRBD1. Trimming took 6 bases from V and 5 from J; bases not matched to a gene: 9. The CDR3 is made up of 16 amino acids. The CDR3 protein is CASRRTGTGVTGELFF. The CDR3 DNA sequence: TGTGCCAGCAGAAGAACCGGGACAGGGGTGACCGGGGAGCTGTTTTTT.

There are many counts of this clone. At one end, the junction sequence differs from germline, possibly due to a read error. V is TRBV3-1 and J is TRBJ1-1, with 7 nucleotides matching TRBD1. CDR1 and CDR2 (germline): LGHDT, YNNKEL (reference sequence). CDR3 length: 16 amino acids. In DNA form, the CDR3 reads TGTGCCAGCAGCCAATGGGACAGATCCCCGAACACTGAAGCTCTCTTT. It encodes CASSQWDRSPNTEALF.

The sample holds a few counts of this clone. V gene TRBV12-3 or TRBV12-4 combines with J gene TRBJ2-7; tentatively, D is TRBD1 or TRBD2 (6 bases each). CDR3 length: 13 residues. Trimming took 2 bases from V and 6 from J, leaving 11 bases between them. CDR3 sequence reads: CASSLSGAAEQYF. For the CDR3, the DNA is TGTGCCAGCAGTTTATCGGGGGCCGCCGAGCAGTACTTC.

This clone was observed a few times. This rearrangement joins TRBV28 to TRBJ2-5, with 8 bases matching TRBD1. With 3 bases clipped from V and 1 base from J, the junction kept 4 bases outside the gene matches. In germline, CDR1 is MDHEN, CDR2 SYDVKM. CDR3 length: 15 residues. The DNA of the CDR3 is TGTGCCAGCAGTTTTCTACAGGGGGTCCAAGAGACCCAGTACTTC. The encoded protein is CASSFLQGVQETQYF. The entire variable domain, with the rest obtained from reference TRBV28 and TRBJ2-5, is as follows: DVKVTQSSRYLVKRTGEKVFLECVQDMDHENMFWYRQDPGLGLRLIYFSYDVKMKEKGDIPEGYSVSREKKERFSLILESASTNQTSMYLCASSFLQGVQETQYFGPGTRLLVL.

This clone was picked up a small number of times. The chain's CDR3 is CASSPGDVSSYEQYF. The CDR3 coding sequence is TGTGCCAGTAGTCCCGGGGACGTGAGCTCCTACGAGCAGTACTTC. The chain employs TRBV19 and TRBJ2-7; D might be TRBD1 or TRBD2, each matching 5 bases. Trimming took 5 bases from V and 0 from J, leaving 14 bases between them. The CDR3 length is 15 residues. Germline values: CDR1 LNHDA, CDR2 SQIVND (reference sequence).

This clone was recorded at least ten times. V and J are TRBV7-9 and TRBJ1-5; D gene ambiguous. CDR3 size: 15 residues. V was trimmed by 3 bases and J by 0 bases, leaving 9 bases between them. Germline V gene data show CDR1 as SEHNR and CDR2 as FQNEAQ (reference sequence). CDR3 sequence reads: CASSFYRYSNQPQHF. The CDR3 DNA follows: TGTGCCAGCAGCTTTTACAGATATAGCAATCAGCCCCAGCATTTT.

This clone was counted many times. The V call is TRBV5-6, the J call TRBJ1-2, with TRBD1 matching over 8 bases. The CDR3 has 14 amino acids. Germline CDR1 SGHDT, CDR2 YYEEEE. V lost 5 bases and J lost 4; bases outside the gene matches: 7. The CDR3 nucleotides are TGTGCCAGCAGACGTGGGACAGGTACCTATGGCTACACCTTC. It specifies CASRRGTGTYGYTF.

This clone appeared many times. V usage is TRBV6-1 and J usage is TRBJ2-7; no definite D call. Germline V gives CDR1 MNHNS, CDR2 SASEGT. The CDR3 spans 16 residues. V lost 1 base and J 2 bases, leaving 15 bases between the germline ends. The CDR3 here is CASSEEFWATTYEQYF. DNA of the CDR3: TGTGCCAGCAGTGAAGAATTTTGGGCCACCACCTACGAGCAGTACTTC.

This clone was seen many times. The chain carries TRBV4-2 and TRBJ2-2; 12 bases are a match to TRBD2. Looked up from germline, CDR1 is LGHNA and CDR2 is YNFKEQ. This CDR3 spans 18 amino acids. The junction had 6 bases not matched to a gene; V was cut back by 0 bases and J by 4 bases. Here the CDR3 reads CASSQDKSSGRATGELFF. The DNA for the CDR3 is TGTGCCAGCAGCCAAGATAAGTCTAGCGGGAGGGCCACCGGGGAGCTGTTTTTT.

Judged by abundance, this clone is medium-sized. At the DNA level, this CDR3 is encoded by other sequences in the same sample as well. The chain couples TRBV10-2 to TRBJ2-7, with TRBD1 identical over 8 bases. The CDR3 totals 13 residues. Germline trimming cut 7 bases from V and 6 bases from J; bases unmatched to any gene: 8. Germline V gene sequence: CDR1 WSHSY, CDR2 SAAADI. CDR3 loop: CASTRGRGAEQYF. The CDR3 bases are TGCGCCAGCACCAGGGGGCGCGGAGCCGAGCAGTACTTC.

The rearrangement uses TRBV5-1 and TRBJ2-3, with 9 bases identical to TRBD2. Per germline, CDR1 SGHRS and CDR2 YFSETQ. This CDR3 is 15 amino acids long. The V segment lost 3 bases and the J segment 2 bases; nucleotides outside the gene matches: 4. The CDR3 nucleotides are TGCGCCAGCAGCTCCGGGACTAGCCCCACAGATACGCAGTATTTT. Translated, it gives CASSSGTSPTDTQYF. The whole variable domain, remainder taken from reference TRBV5-1 and TRBJ2-3, is KAGVTQTPRYLIKTRGQQVTLSCSPISGHRSVSWYQQTPGQGLQFLFEYFSETQRNKGNFPGRFSGRQFSNSRSEMNVSTLELGDSALYLCASSSGTSPTDTQYFGPGTRLTVL.

This clone was counted ten times or more. Other DNA sequences in this specimen translate into the identical CDR3. The chain joins TRBV13 to TRBJ1-1; D is possibly TRBD1 (6 bases). The CDR3 extends over 17 amino acids. Germline CDR1 PRHDT, CDR2 FYEKMQ (reference sequence). Deletions cut 5 bases from V and 0 bases from J, with 19 bases between. CDR3 DNA: TGTGCCAGCAGCCCGTTCCGGGACAAGGGAGTGAACACTGAAGCTTTCTTT. Translated, it gives CASSPFRDKGVNTEAFF.

Notes on this clone: The junction departs from the called germline gene at one end, perhaps through a read error. This chain links TRBV6-4 with TRBJ2-1; 8 bases agree with TRBD2. CDR3 size: 18 residues. Per germline, CDR1 MRHNA and CDR2 SNTAGT. Here the CDR3 reads CARSTGLAGGYSYNEQFF. The CDR3, as DNA: TGTGCCCGCAGTACTGGACTAGCTGGGGGCTACTCCTACAATGAGCAGTTCTTC.

This clone has a handful of counts. One junction end disagrees with the germline gene, perhaps due to a read error. The chain is built from TRBV29-1 and TRBJ2-7; 8 bases fit TRBD1. Germline V CDR1 and CDR2: SQVTM, ANQGSEA. The CDR3 is 13 amino acids. CDR3 DNA: TGCAGCATAATCGGACAGGGAGCCTACGAGAAGTACTTC. Its protein product is CSIIGQGAYEKYF.

The chain uses TRBV6-2 or TRBV6-3 and TRBJ2-3; TRBD2 agrees at 13 bases. The junction had 2 bases not matched to a gene; V was cut back by 0 bases and J by 2 bases. Germline CDR1 and CDR2: MNHEY and SVGEGT. The CDR3 loop spans 17 amino acids. The CDR3 here is CASSYSGLAGPTDTQYF. The CDR3 nucleotides are TGTGCCAGCAGTTACTCGGGACTAGCGGGACCCACAGATACGCAGTATTTT.